This T cell receptor (beta chain) was sequenced for a study of CD8 T cells in ankylosing spondylitis. Findings of the study overall: Disease-linked clones displayed a CD8+ phenotype and appeared relatively rarely in peripheral blood. Certain motif variants had earlier been reported in reactive arthritis synovial fluid and blood.

Quantitative 5'-RACE was performed with molecular barcodes, and it yielded the TCR beta libraries. TCRdb re-called the 5' RACE reads with MiXCR, one entry per CDR3 protein. The sample consists of 310,000 or so distinct CDR3 sequences, 20% of them appearing once. This clonotype was recorded many times. Its antigen is unknown. Germline CDR1 SQVTM, CDR2 ANQGSEA. The CDR3 runs to 10 residues. Trimming left V 7 bases short and J 4 bases short, with 7 bases between. This chain connects TRBV29-1 to TRBJ1-1; D uncertain. The TCR originated in a male donor with ankylosing spondylitis or in good health (not recorded which). The sample comprised blood, either unsorted or a sorted T cell fraction (not recorded which). The CDR3 sequence is CSGASTEAFF. The CDR3 DNA is TGCAGCGGCGCGAGCACTGAAGCTTTCTTT.